The 7 T cell receptor beta chains given below trace back to one sample, sequenced in a study of PD-1 blockade in classical Hodgkin lymphoma. Documented time point: cycle 4 day 1 (C4D1), after more than five weeks of nivolumab. Exposure to brentuximab vedotin varied, and each patient had relapsed following autologous stem cell transplantation. The repertoire was sequenced with immunoSEQ multiplex PCR; TCRdb's copy has only in-frame clones and lacks some. Counted here are 45,000 to 55,000 clones, around 76% occurring once; the ten biggest clones make up around 12%. The material was peripheral blood mononuclear cells (PBMCs), obtained before the fourth cycle of nivolumab. These receptors were obtained from a human donor with classical Hodgkin lymphoma.

The J gene is TRBJ1-2, the V gene TRBV9; 9 nucleotides match TRBD1. This CDR3 has 14 amino acids. CDR1 and CDR2 from the germline V gene are SGDLS and YYNGEE. The junction had 7 bases not matched to a gene; V was cut back by 3 bases and J by 7 bases. The CDR3 sequence: CASSALTGGGGYTF. DNA for the CDR3: TGTGCCAGCAGCGCCCTCACAGGGGGCGGTGGCTACACCTTC.

This rearrangement joins TRBV11-2 to TRBJ2-7; D call uncertain. The length of the CDR3 is 13 residues. CDR1 is SGHAT and CDR2 is FQNNGV in the germline V gene. V was clipped by 2 bases and J by 3 bases, with 8 bases between them. CDR3 in amino acids: CASSLSENYEQYF. DNA of the CDR3: TGTGCCAGCAGCTTATCTGAGAACTACGAGCAGTACTTC.

This chain links TRBV7-8 with TRBJ2-1; 9 bases fit TRBD2. CDR1 is SGHVS, CDR2 FQNEAQ, per germline. The CDR3 has 15 residues. V shed 5 bases and J 4 bases; nucleotides not matched to a gene: 6. The CDR3, as DNA: TGTGCCAGCAGCCTCAGCGGGAGGTCTTACAATGAGCAGTTCTTC. It is translated as CASSLSGRSYNEQFF.

The chain joins TRBV28 to TRBJ2-3; D is possibly TRBD2 (5 bases). The CDR3 consists of 14 residues. Deletions cut 3 bases from V and 0 bases from J, with 7 bases between. CDR1 and CDR2 from the germline V gene are MDHEN and SYDVKM. The CDR3 nucleotides are TGTGCCAGCAGTTTCGGGGTTAGCACAGATACGCAGTATTTT. Its protein product is CASSFGVSTDTQYF. The full variable domain, rest sourced from reference TRBV28 and TRBJ2-3, is DVKVTQSSRYLVKRTGEKVFLECVQDMDHENMFWYRQDPGLGLRLIYFSYDVKMKEKGDIPEGYSVSREKKERFSLILESASTNQTSMYLCASSFGVSTDTQYFGPGTRLTVL.

The rearrangement uses TRBV5-1 and TRBJ1-1; D not certain. Germline CDR1 and CDR2: SGHRS and YFSETQ. The CDR3 is 16 residues long. Between the trimmed V and J ends, which lost 4 bases and 1 base, there was a span of 17 bases. CDR3 protein: CASSLRAAGGNTEAFF. CDR3 nucleotide sequence: TGCGCCAGCAGCCTTAGGGCCGCGGGAGGGAACACTGAAGCTTTCTTT.

This clone was found a few times. The chain has TRBV30 and TRBJ1-2; D uncertain. The CDR3 sequence is 13 residues long. Germline V gene lookup returns CDR1 GTSNPN and CDR2 SVGIG (reference sequence). V dropped 0 bases and J dropped 4 bases, with 9 bases sitting between them. CDR3 sequence (DNA): TGTGCCTGGAGTGTGGAGGGCCGCTATGGCTACACCTTC. This gives the protein CAWSVEGRYGYTF.

The gene calls are TRBV5-8 and TRBJ1-1; 7 positions agree with TRBD1. V lost 4 bases, J lost 3 bases, and 3 bases stayed unmatched. The CDR3 loop spans 13 amino acids. Germline CDR1 reads SGHTS; CDR2 reads YDEGEE. The CDR3 spells CASSDRVDTEAFF. The CDR3 coding sequence is TGTGCCAGCAGCGACAGGGTGGACACTGAAGCTTTCTTT.